This T cell receptor beta chain was captured by sequencing in a study of tumor-infiltrating lymphocytes in localized non-small cell lung cancer. Study-wide context: The cohort mixed smokers and never-smokers, several histologies, and some post-neoadjuvant-chemotherapy samples. Study-wide results and caveats: Immunotypes IM1 and IM2 had similar TCR-derived T-cell fractions. Technical variation could not be separated from intratumor heterogeneity here. Higher tumor T cell infiltration than in uninvolved lung was supported by TCRbeta sequencing.

In the case of this clone: Its specificity is unknown.

TCRdb's copy holds only in-frame clones and misses some; the assay was immunoSEQ multiplex PCR. This table has roughly 30,000 clones, 75% to 90% appearing once. Germline CDR1 is SGHNT and CDR2 is YYREEE (reference sequence). This CDR3 has 19 residues. The germline V and J ends were trimmed by 4 bases and 3 bases, with 29 bases remaining between them. Sequences were obtained from lung tumor tissue. This rearrangement joins TRBV5-4 to TRBJ2-7, with D possibly being TRBD1 (6 bases). The receptor was derived from a human donor with non-small cell lung cancer. The CDR3 region is CASSKLYPNRAIPFYEQYF. Written as DNA, the CDR3 is TGTGCCAGCAGCAAACTCTACCCTAACAGGGCGATCCCCTTCTACGAGCAGTACTTC.